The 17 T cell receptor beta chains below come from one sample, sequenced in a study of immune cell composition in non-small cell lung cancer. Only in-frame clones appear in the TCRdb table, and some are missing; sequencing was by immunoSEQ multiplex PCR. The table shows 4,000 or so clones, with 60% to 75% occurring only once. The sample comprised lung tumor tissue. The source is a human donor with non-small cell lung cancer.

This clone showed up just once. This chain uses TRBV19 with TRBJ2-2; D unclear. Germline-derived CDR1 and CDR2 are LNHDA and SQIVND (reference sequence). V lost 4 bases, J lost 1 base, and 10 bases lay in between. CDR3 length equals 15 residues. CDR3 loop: CASSKEIMNTGELFF. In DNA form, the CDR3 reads TGTGCCAGTAGTAAGGAAATCATGAACACCGGGGAGCTGTTTTTT.

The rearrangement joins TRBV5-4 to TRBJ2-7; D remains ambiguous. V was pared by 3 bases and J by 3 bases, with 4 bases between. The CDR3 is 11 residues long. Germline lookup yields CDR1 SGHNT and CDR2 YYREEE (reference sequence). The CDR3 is CASSSIYEQYF. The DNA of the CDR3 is TGTGCCAGCAGCTCTATCTACGAGCAGTACTTC.

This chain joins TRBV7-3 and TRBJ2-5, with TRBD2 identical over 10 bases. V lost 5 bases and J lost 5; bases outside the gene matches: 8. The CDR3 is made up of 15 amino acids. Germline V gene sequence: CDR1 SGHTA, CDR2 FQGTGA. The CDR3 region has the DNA TGTGCCAGCAGCCCGATGAGCGGGAGGGCGGAGACCCAGTACTTC. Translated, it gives CASSPMSGRAETQYF.

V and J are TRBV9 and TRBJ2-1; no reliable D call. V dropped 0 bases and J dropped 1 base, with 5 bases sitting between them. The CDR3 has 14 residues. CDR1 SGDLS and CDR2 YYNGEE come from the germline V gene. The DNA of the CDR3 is TGTGCCAGCAGCGTAGGAGCTTCCTACAATGAGCAGTTCTTC. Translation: CASSVGASYNEQFF. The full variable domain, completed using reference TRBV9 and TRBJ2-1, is DSGVTQTPKHLITATGQRVTLRCSPRSGDLSVYWYQQSLDQGLQFLIQYYNGEERAKGNILERFSAQQFPDLHSELNLSSLELGDSALYFCASSVGASYNEQFFGPGTRLTVL.

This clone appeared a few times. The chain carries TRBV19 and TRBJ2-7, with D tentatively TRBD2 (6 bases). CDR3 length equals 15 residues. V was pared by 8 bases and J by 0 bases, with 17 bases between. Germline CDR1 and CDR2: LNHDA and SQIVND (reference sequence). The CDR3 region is CASAVRAGSSYEQYF. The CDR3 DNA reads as TGTGCCAGTGCTGTGCGCGCGGGGAGCTCCTACGAGCAGTACTTC.

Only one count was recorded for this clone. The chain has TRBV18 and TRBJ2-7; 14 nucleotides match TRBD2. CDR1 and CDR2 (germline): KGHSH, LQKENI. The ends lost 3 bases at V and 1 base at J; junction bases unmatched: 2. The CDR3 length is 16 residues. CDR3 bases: TGTGCCAGCTCACCCCGGACTAGCGGGAGGTCCTACGAGCAGTACTTC. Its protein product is CASSPRTSGRSYEQYF.

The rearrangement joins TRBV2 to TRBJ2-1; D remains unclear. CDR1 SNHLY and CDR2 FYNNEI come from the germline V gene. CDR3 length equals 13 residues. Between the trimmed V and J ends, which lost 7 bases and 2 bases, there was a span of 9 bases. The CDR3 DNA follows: TGTGCCAGCAAGGGCAGAACCTACAATGAGCAGTTCTTC. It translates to CASKGRTYNEQFF.

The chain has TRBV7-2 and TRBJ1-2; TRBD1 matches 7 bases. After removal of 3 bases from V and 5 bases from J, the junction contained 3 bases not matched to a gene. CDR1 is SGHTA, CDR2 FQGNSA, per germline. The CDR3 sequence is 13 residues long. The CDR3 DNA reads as TGTGCCAGCAGCTTCGACAGGGTGTATGGCTACACCTTC. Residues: CASSFDRVYGYTF.

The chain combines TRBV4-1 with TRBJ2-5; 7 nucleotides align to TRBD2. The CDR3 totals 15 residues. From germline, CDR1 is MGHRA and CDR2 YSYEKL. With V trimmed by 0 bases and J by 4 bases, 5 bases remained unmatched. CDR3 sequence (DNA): TGCGCCAGCAGCCAAGATGGAGCTAGCGGAGAGACCCAGTACTTC. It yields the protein CASSQDGASGETQYF.

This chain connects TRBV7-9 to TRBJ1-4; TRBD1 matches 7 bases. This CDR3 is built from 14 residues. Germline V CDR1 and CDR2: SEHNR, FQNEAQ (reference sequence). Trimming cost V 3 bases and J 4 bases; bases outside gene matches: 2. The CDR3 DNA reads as TGTGCCAGCAGCTTGGGACAGAGTAATGAAAAACTGTTTTTT. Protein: CASSLGQSNEKLFF.

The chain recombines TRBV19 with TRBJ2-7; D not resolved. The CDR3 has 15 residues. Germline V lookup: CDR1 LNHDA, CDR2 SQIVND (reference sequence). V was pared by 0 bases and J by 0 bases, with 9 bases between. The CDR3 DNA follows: TGTGCCAGTAGTATAGATGGGCGGATCTCCTACGAGCAGTACTTC. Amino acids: CASSIDGRISYEQYF.

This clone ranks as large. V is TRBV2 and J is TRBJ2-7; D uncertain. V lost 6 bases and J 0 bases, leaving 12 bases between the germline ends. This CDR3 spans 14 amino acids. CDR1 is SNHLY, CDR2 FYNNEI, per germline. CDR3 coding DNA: TGTGCCAGCAGGGACCCCGGCCTCTCCTACGAGCAGTACTTC. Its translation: CASRDPGLSYEQYF.

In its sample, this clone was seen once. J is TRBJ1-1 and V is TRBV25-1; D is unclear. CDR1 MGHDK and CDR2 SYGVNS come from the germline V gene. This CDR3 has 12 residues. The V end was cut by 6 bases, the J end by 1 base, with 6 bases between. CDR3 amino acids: CASRIGNTEAFF. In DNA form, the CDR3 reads TGTGCCAGCAGGATAGGGAACACTGAAGCTTTCTTT.

The CDR3 DNA reads as TGTGCCTGGAGTGTATTCGGCTCTAGGTCTGAAGCTTTCTTT. Amino acid sequence: CAWSVFGSRSEAFF. The V and J genes are TRBV30 and TRBJ1-1; D not certain. Germline CDR1 GTSNPN, CDR2 SVGIG (reference sequence). This CDR3 has 14 amino acids. Trimming took off 0 bases at V and 6 bases at J, with 14 bases between the two ends.

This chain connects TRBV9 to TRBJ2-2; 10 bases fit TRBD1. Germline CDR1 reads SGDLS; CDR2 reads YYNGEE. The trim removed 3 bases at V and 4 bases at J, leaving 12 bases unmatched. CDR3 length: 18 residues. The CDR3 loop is CASSAAGQGLEVTGELFF. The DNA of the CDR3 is TGTGCCAGCAGCGCAGCGGGACAGGGGCTCGAGGTCACCGGGGAGCTGTTTTTT.

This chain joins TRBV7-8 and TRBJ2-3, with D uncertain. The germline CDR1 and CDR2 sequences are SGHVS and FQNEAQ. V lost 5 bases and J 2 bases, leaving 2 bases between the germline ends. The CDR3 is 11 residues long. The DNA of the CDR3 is TGTGCCAGCAGCGACACAGATACGCAGTATTTT. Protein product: CASSDTDTQYF. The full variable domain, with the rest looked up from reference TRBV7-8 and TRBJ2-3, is GAGVSQSPRYKVAKRGQDVALRCDPISGHVSLFWYQQALGQGPEFLTYFQNEAQLDKSGLPSDRFFAERPEGSVSTLKIQRTQQEDSAVYLCASSDTDTQYFGPGTRLTVL.

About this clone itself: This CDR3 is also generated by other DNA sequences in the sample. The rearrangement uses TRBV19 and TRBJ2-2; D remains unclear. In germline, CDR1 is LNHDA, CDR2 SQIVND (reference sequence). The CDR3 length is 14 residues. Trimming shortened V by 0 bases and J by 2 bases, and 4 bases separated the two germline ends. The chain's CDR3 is CASSIEYNTGELFF. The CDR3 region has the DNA TGTGCCAGTAGTATAGAGTATAACACCGGGGAGCTGTTTTTT.